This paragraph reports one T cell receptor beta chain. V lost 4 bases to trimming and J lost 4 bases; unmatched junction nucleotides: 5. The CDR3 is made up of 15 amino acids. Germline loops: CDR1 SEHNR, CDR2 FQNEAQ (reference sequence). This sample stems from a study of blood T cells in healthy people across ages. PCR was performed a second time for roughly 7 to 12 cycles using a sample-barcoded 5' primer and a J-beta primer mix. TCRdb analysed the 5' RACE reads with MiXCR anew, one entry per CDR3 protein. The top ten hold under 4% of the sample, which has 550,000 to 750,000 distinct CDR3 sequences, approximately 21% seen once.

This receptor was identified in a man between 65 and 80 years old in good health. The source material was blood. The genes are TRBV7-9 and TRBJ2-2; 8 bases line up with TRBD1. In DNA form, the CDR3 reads TGTGCCAGCAGCTACGACAGGGGACCCACCGGGGAGCTGTTTTTT. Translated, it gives CASSYDRGPTGELFF. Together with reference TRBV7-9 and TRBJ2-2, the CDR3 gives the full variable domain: DTGVSQNPRHKITKRGQNVTFRCDPISEHNRLYWYRQTLGQGPEFLTYFQNEAQLEKSRLLSDRFSAERPKGSFSTLEIQRTEQGDSAMYLCASSYDRGPTGELFFGEGSRLTVL.